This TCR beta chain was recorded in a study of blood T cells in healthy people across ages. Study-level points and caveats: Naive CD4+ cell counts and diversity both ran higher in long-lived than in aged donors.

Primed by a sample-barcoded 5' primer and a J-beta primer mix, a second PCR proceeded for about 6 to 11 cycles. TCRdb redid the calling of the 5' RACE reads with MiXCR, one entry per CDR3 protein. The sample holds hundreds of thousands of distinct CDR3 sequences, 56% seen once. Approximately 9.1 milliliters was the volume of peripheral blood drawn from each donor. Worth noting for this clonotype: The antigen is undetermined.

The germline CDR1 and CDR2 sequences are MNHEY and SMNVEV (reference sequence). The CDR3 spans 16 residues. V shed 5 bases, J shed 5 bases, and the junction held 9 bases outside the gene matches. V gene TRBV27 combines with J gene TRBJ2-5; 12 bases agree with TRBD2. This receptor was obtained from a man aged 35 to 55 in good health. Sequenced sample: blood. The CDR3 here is CASSPNPGTSGETQYF. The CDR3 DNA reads TGTGCCAGCAGTCCTAATCCCGGGACTAGCGGGGAGACCCAGTACTTC.